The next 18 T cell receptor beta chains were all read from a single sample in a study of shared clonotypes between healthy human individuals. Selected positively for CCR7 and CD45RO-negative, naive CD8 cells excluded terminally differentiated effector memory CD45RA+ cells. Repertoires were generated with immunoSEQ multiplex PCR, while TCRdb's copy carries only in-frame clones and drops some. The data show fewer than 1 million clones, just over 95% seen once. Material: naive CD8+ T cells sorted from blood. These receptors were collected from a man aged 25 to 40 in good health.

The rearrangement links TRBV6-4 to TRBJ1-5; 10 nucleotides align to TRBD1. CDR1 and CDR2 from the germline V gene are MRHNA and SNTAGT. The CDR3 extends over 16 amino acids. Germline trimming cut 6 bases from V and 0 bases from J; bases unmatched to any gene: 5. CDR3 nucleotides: TGTGCCAGCAGAGGGGACAGGGGAGGTAGCAATCAGCCCCAGCATTTT. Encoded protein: CASRGDRGGSNQPQHF.

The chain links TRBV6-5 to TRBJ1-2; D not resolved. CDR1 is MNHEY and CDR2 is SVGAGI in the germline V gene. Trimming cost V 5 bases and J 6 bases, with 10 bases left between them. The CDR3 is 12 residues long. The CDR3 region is CASSNRLDGYTF. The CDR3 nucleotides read TGTGCCAGCAGTAACCGATTAGATGGCTACACCTTC.

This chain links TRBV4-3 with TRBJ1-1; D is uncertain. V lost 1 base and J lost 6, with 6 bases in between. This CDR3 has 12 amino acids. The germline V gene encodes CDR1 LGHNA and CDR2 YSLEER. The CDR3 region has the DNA TGCGCCAGCAGCCAAGGTTTCTCTGAAGCTTTCTTT. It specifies CASSQGFSEAFF.

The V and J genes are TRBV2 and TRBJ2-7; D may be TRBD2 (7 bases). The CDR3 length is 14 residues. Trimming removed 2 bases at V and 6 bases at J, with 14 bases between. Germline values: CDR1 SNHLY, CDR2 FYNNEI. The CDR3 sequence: CASSETPGGGEQYF. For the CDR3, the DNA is TGTGCCAGCAGTGAAACCCCGGGGGGCGGCGAGCAGTACTTC.

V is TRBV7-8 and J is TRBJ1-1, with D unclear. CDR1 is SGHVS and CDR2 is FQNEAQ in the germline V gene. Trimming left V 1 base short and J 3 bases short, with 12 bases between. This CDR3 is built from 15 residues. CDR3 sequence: CASSLGGRVDTEAFF. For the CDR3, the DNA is TGTGCCAGCAGCTTAGGAGGAAGGGTCGACACTGAAGCTTTCTTT.

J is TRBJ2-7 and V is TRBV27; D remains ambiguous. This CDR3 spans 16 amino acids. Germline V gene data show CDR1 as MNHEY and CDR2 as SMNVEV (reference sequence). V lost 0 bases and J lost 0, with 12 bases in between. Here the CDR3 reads CASSLSAPPLSYEQYF. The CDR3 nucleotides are TGTGCCAGCAGTTTATCAGCGCCCCCCCTCTCCTACGAGCAGTACTTC.

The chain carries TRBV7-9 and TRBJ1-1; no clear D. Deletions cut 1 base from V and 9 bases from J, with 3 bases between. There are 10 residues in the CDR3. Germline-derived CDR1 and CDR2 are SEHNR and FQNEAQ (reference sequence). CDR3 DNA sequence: TGTGCCAGCAGCTTAGTTAAAGCTTTCTTT. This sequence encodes CASSLVKAFF.

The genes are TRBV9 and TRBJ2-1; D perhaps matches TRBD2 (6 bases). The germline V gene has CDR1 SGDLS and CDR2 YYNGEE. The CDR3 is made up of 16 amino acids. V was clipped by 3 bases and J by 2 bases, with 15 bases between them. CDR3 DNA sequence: TGTGCCAGCAGCGCAGATGGACTAACTACCTACAATGAGCAGTTCTTC. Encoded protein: CASSADGLTTYNEQFF.

CDR3 coding DNA: TGTGCCAGCAGCCCCCCCCTACGGGACGAGCAGTACTTC. Residues: CASSPPLRDEQYF. The chain joins TRBV7-9 to TRBJ2-7; no clear D gene. The CDR3 totals 13 residues. CDR1 is SEHNR, CDR2 FQNEAQ, per germline (reference sequence). V gave up 5 bases and J gave up 5 bases, with 13 bases separating them.

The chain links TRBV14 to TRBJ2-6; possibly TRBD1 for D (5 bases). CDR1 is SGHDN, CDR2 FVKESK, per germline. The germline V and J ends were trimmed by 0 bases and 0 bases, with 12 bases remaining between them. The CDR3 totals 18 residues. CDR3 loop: CASSQEWAGISGANVLTF. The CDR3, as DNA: TGTGCCAGCAGCCAAGAGTGGGCAGGGATCTCTGGGGCCAACGTCCTGACTTTC.

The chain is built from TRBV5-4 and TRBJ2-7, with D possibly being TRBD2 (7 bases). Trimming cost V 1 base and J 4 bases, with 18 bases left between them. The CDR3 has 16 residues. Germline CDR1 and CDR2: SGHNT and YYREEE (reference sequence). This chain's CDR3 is CASSLFGGRPSYEQYF. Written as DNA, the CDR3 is TGTGCCAGCAGCTTGTTCGGGGGGCGCCCCTCTTACGAGCAGTACTTC.

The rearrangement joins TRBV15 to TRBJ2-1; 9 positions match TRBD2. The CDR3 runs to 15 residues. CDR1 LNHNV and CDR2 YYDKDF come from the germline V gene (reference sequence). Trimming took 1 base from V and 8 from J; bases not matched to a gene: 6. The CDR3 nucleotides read TGTGCCACCAGCAGAGGGCGGGAGGGCCGTTATGAGCAGTTCTTC. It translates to CATSRGREGRYEQFF.

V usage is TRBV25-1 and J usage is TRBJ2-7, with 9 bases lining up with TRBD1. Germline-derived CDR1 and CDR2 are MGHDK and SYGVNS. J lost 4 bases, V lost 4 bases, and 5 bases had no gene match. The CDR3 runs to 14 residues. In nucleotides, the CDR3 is TGTGCCAGCAGTGGAACAGGGGGCCGTTACGAGCAGTACTTC. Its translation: CASSGTGGRYEQYF.

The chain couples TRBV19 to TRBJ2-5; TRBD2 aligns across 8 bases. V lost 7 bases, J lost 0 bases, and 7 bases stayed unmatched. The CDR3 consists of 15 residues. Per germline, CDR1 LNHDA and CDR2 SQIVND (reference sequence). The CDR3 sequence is CASTKTGGYQETQYF. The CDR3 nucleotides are TGTGCCAGTACCAAAACGGGGGGGTACCAAGAGACCCAGTACTTC. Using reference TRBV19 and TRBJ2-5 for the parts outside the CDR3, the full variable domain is DGGITQSPKYLFRKEGQNVTLSCEQNLNHDAMYWYRQDPGQGLRLIYYSQIVNDFQKGDIAEGYSVSREKKESFPLTVTSAQKNPTAFYLCASTKTGGYQETQYFGPGTRLLVL.

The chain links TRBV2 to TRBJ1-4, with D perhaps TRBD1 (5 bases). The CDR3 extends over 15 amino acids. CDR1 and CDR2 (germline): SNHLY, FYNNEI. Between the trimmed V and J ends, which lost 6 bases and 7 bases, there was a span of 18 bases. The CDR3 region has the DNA TGTGCCAGCAGGGGACCGGACAACGGCGGTGAAAAACTGTTTTTT. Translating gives CASRGPDNGGEKLFF.

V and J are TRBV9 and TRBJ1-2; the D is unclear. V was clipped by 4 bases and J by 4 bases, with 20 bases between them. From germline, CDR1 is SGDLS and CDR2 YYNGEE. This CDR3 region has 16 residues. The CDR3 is CASSSEQFQDVYGYTF. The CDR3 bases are TGTGCCAGCAGCAGCGAACAGTTCCAGGATGTCTATGGCTACACCTTC.

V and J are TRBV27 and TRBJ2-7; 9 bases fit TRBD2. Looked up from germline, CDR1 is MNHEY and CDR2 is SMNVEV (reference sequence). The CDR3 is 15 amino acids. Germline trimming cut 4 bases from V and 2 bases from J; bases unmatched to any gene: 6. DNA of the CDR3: TGTGCCAGCAGTTATAGCGGGAGTCATGCCTACGAGCAGTACTTC. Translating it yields CASSYSGSHAYEQYF.

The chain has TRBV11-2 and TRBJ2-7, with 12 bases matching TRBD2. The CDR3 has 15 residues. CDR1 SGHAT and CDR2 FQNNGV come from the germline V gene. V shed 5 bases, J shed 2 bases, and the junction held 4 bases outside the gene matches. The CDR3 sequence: CASSTGLAGTYEQYF. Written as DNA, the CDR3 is TGTGCCAGCAGCACCGGACTAGCGGGAACCTACGAGCAGTACTTC.